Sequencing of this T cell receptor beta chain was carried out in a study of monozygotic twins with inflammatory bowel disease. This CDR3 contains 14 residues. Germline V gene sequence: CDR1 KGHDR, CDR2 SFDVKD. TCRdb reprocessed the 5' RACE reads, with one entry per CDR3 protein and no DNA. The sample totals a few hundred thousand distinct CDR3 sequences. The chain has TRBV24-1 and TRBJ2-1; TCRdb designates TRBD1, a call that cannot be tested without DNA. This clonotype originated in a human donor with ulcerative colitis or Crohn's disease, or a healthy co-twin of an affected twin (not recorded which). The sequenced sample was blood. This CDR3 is CATSPGQGNNEQFF.